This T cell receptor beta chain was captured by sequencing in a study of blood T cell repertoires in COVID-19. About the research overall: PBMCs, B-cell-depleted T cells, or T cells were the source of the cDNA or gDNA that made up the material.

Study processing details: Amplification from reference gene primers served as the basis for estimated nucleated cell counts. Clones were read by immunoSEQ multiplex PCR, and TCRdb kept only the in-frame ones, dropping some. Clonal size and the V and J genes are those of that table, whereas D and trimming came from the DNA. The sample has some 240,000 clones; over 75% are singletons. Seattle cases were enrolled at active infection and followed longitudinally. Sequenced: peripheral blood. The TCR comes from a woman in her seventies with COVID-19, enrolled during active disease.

CDR3 sequence (DNA): TGTGCCAGCAGCCTTGACAGCGGGACAGGGAATTCACCCCTCCACTTT. Its translation: CASSLDSGTGNSPLHF. The J gene is TRBJ1-6, the V gene TRBV7-3, with TRBD1 identical over 9 bases. CDR1 and CDR2 from the germline V gene are SGHTA and FQGTGA. After removal of 5 bases from V and 7 bases from J, the junction contained 9 bases not matched to a gene. The length of the CDR3 is 16 residues.